A selection of T cell receptor beta chains follows, all from one sample in a study of shared clonotypes between healthy human individuals. Generated by immunoSEQ multiplex PCR, the TCRdb table keeps only in-frame clones and is missing some. The sample carries 2 million to 3 million clones, 80% to 95% recorded once. The specimen was naive CD4+ T cells from PBMCs. These receptors were taken from a man younger than 35 in good health. Some clones in this sample may be carry-over from other donors' samples. Both conserved end residues are part of each CDR3. The D gene is left open where the match is weak. A clone size is listed for some rows: how often the clone was seen (once, few, many), or a class if it is expanded.

J gene: TRBJ2-1; D gene: TRBD2; V gene: TRBV29-1; clone size: .; CDR3 DNA: TGCAGCGTAGCGGGAGTATTGGTCGATGAGCAGTTCTTC; CDR3 protein: CSVAGVLVDEQFF
J gene: TRBJ2-3; D gene: TRBD2; V gene: TRBV2; clone size: .; CDR3 DNA: TGTGCCAGAGGGGGACTAGCGGGAGTGGGAGATACGCAGTATTTT; CDR3 protein: CARGGLAGVGDTQYF
J gene: TRBJ1-2; D gene: .; V gene: TRBV11-2; clone size: .; CDR3 DNA: TGTGCCAGCAGCTTAGCGTCAGGGAAAGGCTATGGCTACACCTTC; CDR3 protein: CASSLASGKGYGYTF
J gene: TRBJ2-7; D gene: TRBD2; V gene: TRBV7-8; clone size: .; CDR3 DNA: TGTGCCAGCAGCTTAGCGGGACTAGCGGGAGGACAGACCTACGAGCAGTACTTC; CDR3 protein: CASSLAGLAGGQTYEQYF
J gene: TRBJ1-4; D gene: .; V gene: TRBV2; clone size: .; CDR3 DNA: TGTGCCACCGCCCCGGGGGGAGCAACTAATGAAAAACTGTTTTTT; CDR3 protein: CATAPGGATNEKLFF
J gene: TRBJ2-1; D gene: .; V gene: TRBV30; clone size: once; CDR3 DNA: TGTGCCTGTACGGCGGTGAGGTCCTACAATGAGCAGTTCTTC; CDR3 protein: CACTAVRSYNEQFF
J gene: TRBJ1-1; D gene: .; V gene: TRBV5-4; clone size: .; CDR3 DNA: TGTGCCAGCAGGGGCCGGGGTGTGGAAACTGAAGCTTTCTTT; CDR3 protein: CASRGRGVETEAFF
J gene: TRBJ2-1; D gene: .; V gene: TRBV5-6; clone size: .; CDR3 DNA: TGTGCCAGCAGCCTTGACAGTTTGGTCCCCTACAATGAGCAGTTCTTC; CDR3 protein: CASSLDSLVPYNEQFF
J gene: TRBJ1-1; D gene: .; V gene: TRBV28; clone size: .; CDR3 DNA: TGTGCCACCGATAACCTGTTTTACACTGAAGCTTTCTTT; CDR3 protein: CATDNLFYTEAFF
J gene: TRBJ2-7; D gene: TRBD1; V gene: TRBV4-3; clone size: .; CDR3 DNA: TGCGCCAGCAGCCAAGATGACAGGGGGACCTACGAGCAGTACTTC; CDR3 protein: CASSQDDRGTYEQYF
J gene: TRBJ2-7; D gene: TRBD1; V gene: TRBV7-8; clone size: .; CDR3 DNA: TGTGCCAGCAGCTTAGGTAACAGGGGCGAGCAGTACTTC; CDR3 protein: CASSLGNRGEQYF
J gene: TRBJ2-7; D gene: .; V gene: TRBV10-1; clone size: once; CDR3 DNA: TGCGCCAGCAAACTAGACGACGAGCAGTACTTC; CDR3 protein: CASKLDDEQYF
J gene: TRBJ1-3; D gene: .; V gene: TRBV5-1; clone size: .; CDR3 DNA: TGCGCCAGCAGCCTGGCCCCGTTCGGGTCTGGAAACACCATATATTTT; CDR3 protein: CASSLAPFGSGNTIYF
J gene: TRBJ1-2; D gene: TRBD1; V gene: TRBV6-1; clone size: .; CDR3 DNA: TGTGCCAGCAGTGAAAGACAGGGGGCGCGAGGCTACACCTTC; CDR3 protein: CASSERQGARGYTF
J gene: TRBJ1-1; D gene: .; V gene: TRBV29-1; clone size: .; CDR3 DNA: TGCAGCGTTGCCCTACAGCGTATGAACACTGAAGCTTTCTTT; CDR3 protein: CSVALQRMNTEAFF
J gene: TRBJ2-7; D gene: .; V gene: TRBV10-3; clone size: .; CDR3 DNA: TGTGCCATCAGTCCACCCACTAGCCCCTACGAGCAGTACTTC; CDR3 protein: CAISPPTSPYEQYF
J gene: TRBJ1-2; D gene: .; V gene: TRBV19; clone size: .; CDR3 DNA: TGTGCCAGTAGCCTGGGTCGTGCTAACTATGGCTACACCTTC; CDR3 protein: CASSLGRANYGYTF
J gene: TRBJ1-4; D gene: TRBD1; V gene: TRBV29-1; clone size: .; CDR3 DNA: TGCAGCGTCGGACAGGGGGTCGGTGAAAAACTGTTTTTT; CDR3 protein: CSVGQGVGEKLFF
J gene: TRBJ2-3; D gene: TRBD2; V gene: TRBV5-1; clone size: .; CDR3 DNA: TGCGCCAGCAGCACCGGGTCGGTAGCGGGAAACACAGATACGCAGTATTTT; CDR3 protein: CASSTGSVAGNTDTQYF
J gene: TRBJ2-2; D gene: .; V gene: TRBV7-9; clone size: .; CDR3 DNA: TGTGCCAGCAGCTTAGGGCTAAGCGTCGGGGAGCTGTTTTTT; CDR3 protein: CASSLGLSVGELFF
J gene: TRBJ2-7; D gene: TRBD2; V gene: TRBV18; clone size: .; CDR3 DNA: TGTGCCAGCTCACCAGGTCTAGCGGGAGTGGGGTACGAGCAGTACTTC; CDR3 protein: CASSPGLAGVGYEQYF
J gene: TRBJ2-3; D gene: TRBD1; V gene: TRBV28; clone size: .; CDR3 DNA: TGTGCCAGTATCTTGAGCAGGGGGCTCACAGATACGCAGTATTTT; CDR3 protein: CASILSRGLTDTQYF
J gene: TRBJ2-1; D gene: .; V gene: TRBV19; clone size: .; CDR3 DNA: TGTGCCAGTAGTAAAAAAACGGACAGCTACAATGAGCAGTTCTTC; CDR3 protein: CASSKKTDSYNEQFF
J gene: TRBJ2-7; D gene: TRBD2; V gene: TRBV9; clone size: .; CDR3 DNA: TGTGCCAGCAGCGTAGTCCCTAGCGGAGGGGAGCAGTACTTC; CDR3 protein: CASSVVPSGGEQYF
J gene: TRBJ2-2; D gene: .; V gene: TRBV14; clone size: .; CDR3 DNA: TGTGCCAGCAGCCAAGCCAAGGCGGGGATTAGACCCGGGGAGCTGTTTTTT; CDR3 protein: CASSQAKAGIRPGELFF
J gene: TRBJ1-1; D gene: TRBD1; V gene: TRBV18; clone size: .; CDR3 DNA: TGTGCCAGCTCGCGGGACAGGGGAACGAACACTGAAGCTTTCTTT; CDR3 protein: CASSRDRGTNTEAFF
J gene: TRBJ1-1; D gene: TRBD1; V gene: TRBV5-1; clone size: .; CDR3 DNA: TGCGCCAGCAGCCGGGGGACAGGAGGCCAAGGCACTGAAGCTTTCTTT; CDR3 protein: CASSRGTGGQGTEAFF
J gene: TRBJ2-7; D gene: .; V gene: TRBV6-6; clone size: .; CDR3 DNA: TGTGCCAGCAGTCGGGACTTGGGCTACGAGCAGTACTTC; CDR3 protein: CASSRDLGYEQYF
J gene: TRBJ2-7; D gene: TRBD1; V gene: TRBV2; clone size: .; CDR3 DNA: TGTGCCAGCAGTGCCGAGACAGGGGGCGAGCAGTACTTC; CDR3 protein: CASSAETGGEQYF
J gene: TRBJ2-5; D gene: .; V gene: TRBV7-2; clone size: .; CDR3 DNA: TGTGCCAGCAGCGCCCGAAGGGGACTTGAGACCCAGTACTTC; CDR3 protein: CASSARRGLETQYF
J gene: TRBJ1-2; D gene: .; V gene: TRBV28; clone size: .; CDR3 DNA: TGTGCCAGCAGCTCTGAAAGAGGGATGTTTGCCTCTAACTATGGCTACACCTTC; CDR3 protein: CASSSERGMFASNYGYTF
J gene: TRBJ1-1; D gene: .; V gene: TRBV2; clone size: .; CDR3 DNA: TGTGCCAGCAGTGCCTTCTCTGGAGGCACTGAAGCTTTCTTT; CDR3 protein: CASSAFSGGTEAFF
J gene: TRBJ2-1; D gene: .; V gene: TRBV5-4; clone size: .; CDR3 DNA: TGTGCCAGCAGCTTACCAGGGACCTACAATGAGCAGTTCTTC; CDR3 protein: CASSLPGTYNEQFF
J gene: TRBJ2-5; D gene: TRBD2; V gene: TRBV4-1; clone size: .; CDR3 DNA: TGCGCCAGCAGCAGTGGGACTAGCGGGACGATCCAAGAGACCCAGTACTTC; CDR3 protein: CASSSGTSGTIQETQYF
J gene: TRBJ1-6; D gene: TRBD1; V gene: TRBV4-3; clone size: .; CDR3 DNA: TGCGCCAGCAGCCGCGGACAGGGGGCCTCCTATAATTCACCCCTCCACTTT; CDR3 protein: CASSRGQGASYNSPLHF
J gene: TRBJ2-5; D gene: .; V gene: TRBV5-1; clone size: once; CDR3 DNA: TGCGCCAGCAGCTTGACAGCTCAAGAGACCCAGTACTTC; CDR3 protein: CASSLTAQETQYF
J gene: TRBJ1-1; D gene: .; V gene: TRBV2; clone size: .; CDR3 DNA: TGTGCCAGCAGTGAAGCGGGGGCTTACACTGAAGCTTTCTTT; CDR3 protein: CASSEAGAYTEAFF
J gene: TRBJ2-2; D gene: .; V gene: TRBV6-1; clone size: .; CDR3 DNA: TGTGCCAGCACGGGAGATCGCACCGGGGAGCTGTTTTTT; CDR3 protein: CASTGDRTGELFF
J gene: TRBJ2-1; D gene: .; V gene: TRBV28; clone size: .; CDR3 DNA: TGTGCCAGCTCCCGAGCCGGGGACAACAATGAGCAGTTCTTC; CDR3 protein: CASSRAGDNNEQFF
J gene: TRBJ2-1; D gene: TRBD2; V gene: TRBV4-2; clone size: .; CDR3 DNA: TGTGCCAGCAGCCTGCCGGGACTAGCGGGGGGAAGGGGCAATGAGCAGTTCTTC; CDR3 protein: CASSLPGLAGGRGNEQFF
J gene: TRBJ2-6; D gene: TRBD1; V gene: TRBV2; clone size: .; CDR3 DNA: TGTGCCAGCAGTAGACAGGGGGCCGCTGGGGCCAACGTCCTGACTTTC; CDR3 protein: CASSRQGAAGANVLTF
J gene: TRBJ1-3; D gene: TRBD1; V gene: TRBV4-1; clone size: .; CDR3 DNA: TGCGCCAGCAGCCAAGCCCAGGGGGCGCTTGGAAACACCATATATTTT; CDR3 protein: CASSQAQGALGNTIYF
J gene: TRBJ2-7; D gene: TRBD1; V gene: TRBV28; clone size: .; CDR3 DNA: TGTGCCAGCAGTTTAAGACAGGGATACGAGCAGTACTTC; CDR3 protein: CASSLRQGYEQYF
J gene: TRBJ2-1; D gene: .; V gene: TRBV7-2; clone size: .; CDR3 DNA: TGTGCCAGCAGCTTTCGAGGGACGAATGAGCAGTTCTTC; CDR3 protein: CASSFRGTNEQFF
J gene: TRBJ1-6; D gene: .; V gene: TRBV4-1; clone size: .; CDR3 DNA: TGCGCCAGCAGCCAAGATCGAGGAGGAGTGGTGCCCCTCCACTTT; CDR3 protein: CASSQDRGGVVPLHF
J gene: TRBJ2-2; D gene: .; V gene: TRBV14; clone size: .; CDR3 DNA: TGTGCCAGCAGCCAAGAGTGGACAGTGAACACCGGGGAGCTGTTTTTT; CDR3 protein: CASSQEWTVNTGELFF
J gene: TRBJ2-3; D gene: TRBD2; V gene: TRBV7-6; clone size: .; CDR3 DNA: TGTGCCAGCAGCTCTTCAGCGGGAGAGCGCACAGATACGCAGTATTTT; CDR3 protein: CASSSSAGERTDTQYF
J gene: TRBJ2-7; D gene: TRBD2; V gene: TRBV7-9; clone size: .; CDR3 DNA: TGTGCCAGCAGCTTGGGGGGGTCCCGCTCCTACGAGCAGTACTTC; CDR3 protein: CASSLGGSRSYEQYF
J gene: TRBJ2-7; D gene: TRBD2; V gene: TRBV19; clone size: .; CDR3 DNA: TGTGCCAGCTCCGGCGGGAGTCTGCCCTACGAGCAGTACTTC; CDR3 protein: CASSGGSLPYEQYF
J gene: TRBJ2-3; D gene: .; V gene: TRBV19; clone size: .; CDR3 DNA: TGTGCCAGTAGTTTACAGGGAGCGCCGAGAGATACGCAGTATTTT; CDR3 protein: CASSLQGAPRDTQYF
J gene: TRBJ2-7; D gene: .; V gene: TRBV7-9; clone size: .; CDR3 DNA: TGTGCCAGCAGACCACAGGGTCCTGGTGCCTTCTACGAGCAGTACTTC; CDR3 protein: CASRPQGPGAFYEQYF
J gene: TRBJ2-7; D gene: TRBD1; V gene: TRBV19; clone size: .; CDR3 DNA: TGTGCCAGTAGGCGGGCCGGGACAGAATCCTACGAGCAGTACTTC; CDR3 protein: CASRRAGTESYEQYF